This record looks at one T cell receptor (beta chain) sequence and its context. Its target is unknown. Sequencing used immunoSEQ multiplex PCR; TCRdb keeps in-frame clones, though not all of them. The sample shows some 84,000 clones, approximately 89% of them seen only once. This record belongs to a study of OX40 agonist ivuxolimab in advanced cancers. Study observations and caveats: In CD8+ T cells, expanded clones were on average more numerous than in CD4+. Low normalized T-cell clonal expansion was additionally recorded for some nonresponders.

The CDR3 is made up of 16 amino acids. Germline V lookup: CDR1 KGHSH, CDR2 LQKENI. V lost 5 bases, J lost 0 bases, and 17 bases lay in between. The chain carries TRBV18 and TRBJ2-7, with TRBD2 as a possible D gene (6 bases). The sequencing used CD4+ or CD8+ T cells sorted from blood, collected in a trial of the OX40 agonist ivuxolimab. This sequence originates from an adult with an advanced solid tumor such as melanoma, head and neck, liver or kidney cancer. The CDR3 here is CASSSSGRGNSYEQYF. The CDR3 DNA is TGTGCCAGCTCAAGCTCTGGCCGGGGGAACTCCTACGAGCAGTACTTC.